Sequencing of this TCR beta chain was carried out in a study of T cell responses to AZD1222 COVID-19 vaccine. Study-wide results and caveats: Repertoires in all cases were sampled only once the peak T cell response had passed. Spike was spanned by vaccine-associated CD4 TCRs, which were dominant at 160-218 and 743-854. Clonal diversity was possibly underestimated, and the donors were mostly white British, with more females. At baseline, just 5 or 6 AZD1222 recipients tested seropositive.

A note on this clone: The antigen is undetermined.

CDR1 and CDR2 (germline): MGHDK, SYGVNS. Deletions cut 5 bases from V and 1 base from J, with 9 bases between. The CDR3 contains 14 residues. Produced via immunoSEQ multiplex PCR; TCRdb's table is partial and in-frame only. The sample has approximately 150,000 clones; 85% to 95% are singletons. Material: peripheral blood, obtained on day 0 of AZD1222 vaccination. V is TRBV25-1 and J is TRBJ2-1, with D hard to call. This TCR came from an adult in good health. The DNA for the CDR3 is TGTGCCAGCAGTCTAGGAACGTCCTACAATGAGCAGTTCTTC. Translating gives CASSLGTSYNEQFF.